These T cell receptor beta chains were read from a single sample in a study of cytomegalovirus exposure and HLA in healthy donors. The protocol was immunoSEQ multiplex PCR, while the TCRdb copy is restricted to in-frame clones and leaves out a portion. Among about 360,000 clones listed, 86% were seen once. Sequenced material: PBMCs. Every receptor here comes from a woman between 18 and 29 years old in good health and CMV-seronegative. CDR3s include the opening cysteine and the closing phenylalanine or tryptophan. Each record gives: V gene, D gene, J gene, clone size, CDR3 DNA, CDR3 protein. A D gene is named only where the DNA matches it firmly. Clone size is not always given. Where it is, it says once, few, many or a class for expanded clones.

V: TRBV6-6
D: TRBD1
J: TRBJ1-5
size: -
DNA: TGTGCCAGCAGAGCCGGGACAGACAATCAGCCCCAGCATTTT
CDR3: CASRAGTDNQPQHF

V: TRBV27
D: -
J: TRBJ1-2
size: medium-sized
DNA: TGTGCCAGCACCCCGAGTGGAGAAGCTAACTATGGCTACACCTTC
CDR3: CASTPSGEANYGYTF

V: TRBV5-1
D: TRBD2
J: TRBJ2-7
size: -
DNA: TGCGCCAGCAGTTTAGCGGGGGTTCCCTACGAGCAGTACTTC
CDR3: CASSLAGVPYEQYF

V: TRBV28
D: -
J: TRBJ2-7
size: -
DNA: TGTGCCAGCAGCCCAGTAGAAGGGGCGAGCTCCTACGAGCAGTACTTC
CDR3: CASSPVEGASSYEQYF

V: TRBV5-3
D: -
J: TRBJ2-1
size: -
DNA: TGTGCCAGAAGCAGGGAGGACCGTTGCGACAGCTCCTACAATGAGCAGTTCTTC
CDR3: CARSREDRCDSSYNEQFF

V: TRBV29-1
D: TRBD1
J: TRBJ2-3
size: -
DNA: TGCAGCGTTGACCCGGACAGGGGAAGCACAGATACGCAGTATTTT
CDR3: CSVDPDRGSTDTQYF

V: TRBV4-2
D: TRBD1
J: TRBJ2-7
size: -
DNA: TGTGCCAGCAGCCAAGAGGGGACAGGGTCCCGCGAGCAGTACTTC
CDR3: CASSQEGTGSREQYF

V: TRBV5-1
D: TRBD2
J: TRBJ2-3
size: -
DNA: TGCGCCAGCAGCTTGGCGGCGGGAGGGGGCACAGATACGCAGTATTTT
CDR3: CASSLAAGGGTDTQYF

V: TRBV28
D: TRBD2
J: TRBJ2-1
size: -
DNA: TGTGCCAGCTCCGCAGCCCAAGCGGGAGGGCCGATTGAGCAGTTCTTC
CDR3: CASSAAQAGGPIEQFF

V: TRBV5-4
D: -
J: TRBJ2-1
size: -
DNA: TGTGCCAGCAGCTCCCACCCCACTAGGGATGAGCAGTTCTTC
CDR3: CASSSHPTRDEQFF

V: TRBV6-1
D: TRBD2
J: TRBJ2-1
size: -
DNA: TGTGCCAGCAGCGAAAGCCCAACCGGGACTATGTATGAGCAGTTCTTC
CDR3: CASSESPTGTMYEQFF

V: TRBV4-2
D: -
J: TRBJ1-1
size: -
DNA: TGTGCCAGCAGCCAAGGCAGGGTGCCCACTGAAGCTTTCTTT
CDR3: CASSQGRVPTEAFF

V: TRBV5-4
D: -
J: TRBJ1-1
size: -
DNA: TGTGCCAGCAGGGGGGGGACGGCCTATAACACTGAAGCTTTCTTT
CDR3: CASRGGTAYNTEAFF

V: TRBV27
D: -
J: TRBJ2-3
size: -
DNA: TGTGCCAGCAGTACGTCTCGTCCTCGAGGGAGCACAGATACGCAGTATTTT
CDR3: CASSTSRPRGSTDTQYF

V: TRBV4-1
D: TRBD1
J: TRBJ1-4
size: -
DNA: TGCGCCAGCAGCCAAGATCAGGGGGTGAATGAAAAACTGTTTTTT
CDR3: CASSQDQGVNEKLFF

V: TRBV11-2
D: -
J: TRBJ1-3
size: -
DNA: TGTGCCAGCAGCTCGACGCGGACTGGAAACACCATATATTTT
CDR3: CASSSTRTGNTIYF

V: TRBV27
D: TRBD2
J: TRBJ2-3
size: -
DNA: TGTGCCAGCAGTGTACTAGCGGGCGCTATCACAGATACGCAGTATTTT
CDR3: CASSVLAGAITDTQYF

V: TRBV6-5
D: -
J: TRBJ1-1
size: -
DNA: TGTGCCAGCAGTACAAACGCGAACACTGAAGCTTTCTTT
CDR3: CASSTNANTEAFF

V: TRBV9
D: TRBD2
J: TRBJ2-3
size: -
DNA: TGTGCCAGCAGCGTAGGGTTTCGTACTAGCGGGAGCCGGGATACGCAGTATTTT
CDR3: CASSVGFRTSGSRDTQYF

V: TRBV27
D: TRBD1
J: TRBJ1-1
size: once
DNA: TGTGCCAGCACCTCCGGACAGGGTGGTTTTGGTGAAGCTTTCTTT
CDR3: CASTSGQGGFGEAFF

V: TRBV6-5
D: TRBD1
J: TRBJ1-5
size: -
DNA: TGTGCCAGCAGTCTCGACAGGGGCGCCAATCAGCCCCAGCATTTT
CDR3: CASSLDRGANQPQHF

V: TRBV6-5
D: TRBD1
J: TRBJ2-7
size: -
DNA: TGTGCCAGCAGCTACAAAGGGGGCTCCGAGCAGTACTTC
CDR3: CASSYKGGSEQYF

V: TRBV7-6
D: -
J: TRBJ2-1
size: -
DNA: TGTGCCAGCAGCTTAATTGGCGAGGGATACAATGAGCAGTTCTTC
CDR3: CASSLIGEGYNEQFF

V: TRBV19
D: -
J: TRBJ2-5
size: -
DNA: TGTGCCAGTAGTATAGGTGGTCAGGAACAAGAGACCCAGTACTTC
CDR3: CASSIGGQEQETQYF

V: TRBV19
D: -
J: TRBJ2-3
size: -
DNA: TGTGCCAGCCAACCTGACCCCCGGGGGACAGATACGCAGTATTTT
CDR3: CASQPDPRGTDTQYF

V: TRBV5-6
D: -
J: TRBJ1-1
size: -
DNA: TGTGCCAGCAGCGCCACAGGGATGAACACTGAAGCTTTCTTT
CDR3: CASSATGMNTEAFF

V: TRBV25-1
D: -
J: TRBJ2-1
size: -
DNA: TGTGCCAGCAGTGAGGCGGGGCAGGGACTGACCTACAATGAGCAGTTCTTC
CDR3: CASSEAGQGLTYNEQFF

V: TRBV7-9
D: -
J: TRBJ2-7
size: -
DNA: TGTGCCAGCAGCTTTTTGAGAGCCTACGAGCAGTACTTC
CDR3: CASSFLRAYEQYF

V: TRBV29-1
D: TRBD2
J: TRBJ2-1
size: -
DNA: TGCAGCGTTGACGGGGTAGCGGGGACCTCCTACAATGAGCAGTTCTTC
CDR3: CSVDGVAGTSYNEQFF

V: TRBV18
D: -
J: TRBJ1-5
size: -
DNA: TGTGCCAGCTCACCACCGACGGGGGAGAGCTATCGTCAGCCCCAGCATTTT
CDR3: CASSPPTGESYRQPQHF

V: TRBV7-9
D: -
J: TRBJ1-2
size: -
DNA: TGTGCCAGCAGCTTACAGCCAGGGGATGGCTACACCTTC
CDR3: CASSLQPGDGYTF

V: TRBV7-6
D: TRBD2
J: TRBJ2-3
size: -
DNA: TGTGCCAGCAGCTTAGGATCTAGCGGGTGGGATACGCAGTATTTT
CDR3: CASSLGSSGWDTQYF

V: TRBV28
D: TRBD1
J: TRBJ1-3
size: -
DNA: TGTGCCAGCAGTGCGGACAGGGGAGTCGCTGGAAACACCATATATTTT
CDR3: CASSADRGVAGNTIYF

V: TRBV5-1
D: -
J: TRBJ1-1
size: few
DNA: TGCGCCAGCAGCTGGTCAGGGGCGAACACTGAAGCTTTCTTT
CDR3: CASSWSGANTEAFF

V: TRBV7-9
D: TRBD2
J: TRBJ2-6
size: -
DNA: TGTGCCAGCAGCTTCCTTGGGAGGGCCGCTGGGGCCAACGTCCTGACTTTC
CDR3: CASSFLGRAAGANVLTF

V: TRBV5-1
D: TRBD1
J: TRBJ1-1
size: -
DNA: TGCGCCAGCGCTAACAGGGGGGGTCAGGGGAACACTGAAGCTTTCTTT
CDR3: CASANRGGQGNTEAFF

V: TRBV2
D: -
J: TRBJ1-5
size: -
DNA: TGTGCCAGCAGTGACGCGGGCCTTAGCAATCAGCCCCAGCATTTT
CDR3: CASSDAGLSNQPQHF

V: TRBV5-1
D: TRBD1
J: TRBJ2-3
size: -
DNA: TGCGCCAGCAGCAGGACAGGGATTAAAGATACGCAGTATTTT
CDR3: CASSRTGIKDTQYF

V: TRBV7-8
D: -
J: TRBJ1-1
size: -
DNA: TGTGCCAGCAGCCCGGGACGGGGGGCAATGAACACTGAAGCTTTCTTT
CDR3: CASSPGRGAMNTEAFF

V: TRBV5-4
D: -
J: TRBJ2-3
size: -
DNA: TGTGCCAGCAGCCGCCGACAGGCTAGCACAGATACGCAGTATTTT
CDR3: CASSRRQASTDTQYF

V: TRBV6-1
D: -
J: TRBJ2-7
size: -
DNA: TGTGCCAGCAGTCCCAGACAGTACGAGCAGTACTTC
CDR3: CASSPRQYEQYF